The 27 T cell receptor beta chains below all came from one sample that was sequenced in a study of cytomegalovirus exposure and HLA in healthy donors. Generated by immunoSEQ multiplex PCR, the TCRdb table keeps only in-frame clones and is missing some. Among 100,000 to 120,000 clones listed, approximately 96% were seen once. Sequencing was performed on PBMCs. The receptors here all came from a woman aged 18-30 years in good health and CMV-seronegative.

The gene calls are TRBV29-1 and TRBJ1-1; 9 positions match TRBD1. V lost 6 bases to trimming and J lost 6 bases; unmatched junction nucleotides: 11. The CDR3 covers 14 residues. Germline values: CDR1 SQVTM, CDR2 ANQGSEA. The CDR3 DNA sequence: TGCAGCGTAAGACCGGGACAGGGTCCCCCTGAAGCTTTCTTT. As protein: CSVRPGQGPPEAFF.

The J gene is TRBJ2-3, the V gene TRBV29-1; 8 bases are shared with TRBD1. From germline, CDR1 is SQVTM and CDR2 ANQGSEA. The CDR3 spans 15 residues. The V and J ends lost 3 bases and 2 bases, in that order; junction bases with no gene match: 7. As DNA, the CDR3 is TGCAGCGTTGATTCGACAGGGGCTTACACAGATACGCAGTATTTT. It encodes CSVDSTGAYTDTQYF.

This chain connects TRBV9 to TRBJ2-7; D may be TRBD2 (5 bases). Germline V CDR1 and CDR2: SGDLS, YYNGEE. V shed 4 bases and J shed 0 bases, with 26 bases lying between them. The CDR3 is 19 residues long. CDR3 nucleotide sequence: TGTGCCAGCAGCAAAAACGCCGCCGGGAATTGGGCGAGCTCCTACGAGCAGTACTTC. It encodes CASSKNAAGNWASSYEQYF.

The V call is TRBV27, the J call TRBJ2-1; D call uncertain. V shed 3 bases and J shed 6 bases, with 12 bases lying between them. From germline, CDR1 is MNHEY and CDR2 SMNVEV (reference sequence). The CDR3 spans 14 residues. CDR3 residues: CASSFLWAINEQFF. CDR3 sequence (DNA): TGTGCCAGCAGTTTTTTGTGGGCGATCAATGAGCAGTTCTTC.

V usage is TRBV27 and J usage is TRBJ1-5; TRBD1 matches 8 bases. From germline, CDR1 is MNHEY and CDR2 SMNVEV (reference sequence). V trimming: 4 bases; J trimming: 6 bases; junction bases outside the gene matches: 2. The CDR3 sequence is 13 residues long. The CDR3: CASSSDRGQPQHF. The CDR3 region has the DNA TGTGCCAGCAGTTCTGACAGGGGTCAGCCCCAGCATTTT.

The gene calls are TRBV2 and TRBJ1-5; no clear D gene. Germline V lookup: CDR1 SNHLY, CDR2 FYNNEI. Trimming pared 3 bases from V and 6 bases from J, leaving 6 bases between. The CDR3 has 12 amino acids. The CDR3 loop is CASSESVQPQHF. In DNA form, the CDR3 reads TGTGCCAGCAGTGAGTCAGTTCAGCCCCAGCATTTT.

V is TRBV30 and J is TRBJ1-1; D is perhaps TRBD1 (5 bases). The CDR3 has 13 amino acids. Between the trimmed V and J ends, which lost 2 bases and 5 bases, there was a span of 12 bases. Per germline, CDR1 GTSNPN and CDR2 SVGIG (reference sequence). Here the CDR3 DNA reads TGTGCCTGGAGTCCGGGGGGTAGAACTGAAGCTTTCTTT. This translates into CAWSPGGRTEAFF.

The CDR3 region has the DNA TGTGCCAGCAGTTACTCGAAATCGGGTGAAGCTTTCTTT. Amino acid sequence: CASSYSKSGEAFF. V and J are TRBV6-5 and TRBJ1-1; D gene uncertain. Germline V gene data show CDR1 as MNHEY and CDR2 as SVGAGI. V lost 0 bases, J lost 7 bases, and 9 bases lay in between. The CDR3 is made up of 13 amino acids.

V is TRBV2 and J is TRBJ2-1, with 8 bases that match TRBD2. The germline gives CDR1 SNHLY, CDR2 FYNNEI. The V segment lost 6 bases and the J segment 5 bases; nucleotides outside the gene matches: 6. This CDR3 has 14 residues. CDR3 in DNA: TGTGCCAGCAGAGGCTGGACTAGCAACAATGAGCAGTTCTTC. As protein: CASRGWTSNNEQFF.

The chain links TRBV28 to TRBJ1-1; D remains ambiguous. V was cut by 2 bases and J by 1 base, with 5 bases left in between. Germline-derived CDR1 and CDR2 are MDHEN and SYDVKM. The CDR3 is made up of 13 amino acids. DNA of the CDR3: TGTGCCAGCAGTTTAACAGAGAACACTGAAGCTTTCTTT. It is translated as CASSLTENTEAFF.

CDR3 sequence reads: CASSQAVPSGYYNEQFF. The CDR3 DNA sequence: TGCGCCAGCAGCCAAGCCGTCCCTAGCGGGTACTACAATGAGCAGTTCTTC. The chain recombines TRBV4-3 with TRBJ2-1, with TRBD2 identical over 8 bases. With 1 base clipped from V and 3 bases from J, the junction kept 8 bases outside the gene matches. CDR1 is LGHNA, CDR2 YSLEER, per germline. The CDR3 spans 17 residues.

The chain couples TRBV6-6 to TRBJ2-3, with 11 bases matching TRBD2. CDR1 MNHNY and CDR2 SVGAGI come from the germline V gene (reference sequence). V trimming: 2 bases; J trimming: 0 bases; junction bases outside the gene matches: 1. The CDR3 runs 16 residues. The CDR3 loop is CASSYVAGGSTDTQYF. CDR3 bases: TGTGCCAGCAGTTACGTAGCGGGGGGGAGCACAGATACGCAGTATTTT.

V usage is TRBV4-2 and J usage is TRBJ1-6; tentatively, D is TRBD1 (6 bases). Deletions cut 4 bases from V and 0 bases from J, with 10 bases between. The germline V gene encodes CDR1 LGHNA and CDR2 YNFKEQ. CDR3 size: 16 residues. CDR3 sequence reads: CASSRDKSSYNSPLHF. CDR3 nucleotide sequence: TGTGCCAGCAGCCGGGACAAGAGCTCCTATAATTCACCCCTCCACTTT.

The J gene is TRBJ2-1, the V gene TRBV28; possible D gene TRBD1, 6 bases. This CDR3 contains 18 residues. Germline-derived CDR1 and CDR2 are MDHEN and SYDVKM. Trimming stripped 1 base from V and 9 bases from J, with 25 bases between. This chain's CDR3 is CASSLSPPTGREGSEQFF. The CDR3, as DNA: TGTGCCAGCAGTTTATCACCCCCGACAGGCCGAGAAGGTAGTGAGCAGTTCTTC.

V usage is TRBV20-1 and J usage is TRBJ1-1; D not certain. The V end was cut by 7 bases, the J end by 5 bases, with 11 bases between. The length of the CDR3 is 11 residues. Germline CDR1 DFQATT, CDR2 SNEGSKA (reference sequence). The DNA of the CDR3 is TGCAGTGTCAAGGAACAGACTGAAGCTTTCTTT. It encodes CSVKEQTEAFF.

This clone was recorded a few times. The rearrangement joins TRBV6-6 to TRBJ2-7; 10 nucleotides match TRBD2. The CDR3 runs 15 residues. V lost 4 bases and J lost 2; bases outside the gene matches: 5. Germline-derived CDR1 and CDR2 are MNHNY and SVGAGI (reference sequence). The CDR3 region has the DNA TGTGCCAGCAGTTCGCGACTAGCGGGCGCCTACGAGCAGTACTTC. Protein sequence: CASSSRLAGAYEQYF.

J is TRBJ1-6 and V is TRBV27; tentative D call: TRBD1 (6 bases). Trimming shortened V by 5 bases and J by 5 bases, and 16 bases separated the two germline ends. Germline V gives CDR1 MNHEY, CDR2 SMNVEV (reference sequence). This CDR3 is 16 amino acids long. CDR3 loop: CASSSHFRGNNSPLHF. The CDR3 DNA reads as TGTGCCAGCAGTAGCCATTTCAGGGGCAATAATTCACCCCTCCACTTT.

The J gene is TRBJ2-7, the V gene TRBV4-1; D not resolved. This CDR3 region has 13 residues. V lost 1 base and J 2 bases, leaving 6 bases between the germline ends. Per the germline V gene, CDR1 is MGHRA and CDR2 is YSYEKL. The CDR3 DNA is TGCGCCAGCAGCCAAGGGTTAGCCTACGAGCAGTACTTC. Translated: CASSQGLAYEQYF.

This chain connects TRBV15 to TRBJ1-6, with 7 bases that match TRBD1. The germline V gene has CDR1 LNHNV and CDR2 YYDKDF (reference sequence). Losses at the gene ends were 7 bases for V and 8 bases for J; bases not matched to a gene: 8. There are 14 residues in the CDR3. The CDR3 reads CATKKGARDSPLHF. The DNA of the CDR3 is TGTGCCACCAAAAAGGGGGCAAGGGATTCACCCCTCCACTTT.

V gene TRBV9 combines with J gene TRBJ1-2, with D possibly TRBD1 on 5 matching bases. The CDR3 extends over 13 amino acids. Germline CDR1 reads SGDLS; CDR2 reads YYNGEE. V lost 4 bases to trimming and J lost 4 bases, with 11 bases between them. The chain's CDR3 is CASSSGGVYGYTF. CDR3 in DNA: TGTGCCAGCAGCTCCGGGGGGGTCTATGGCTACACCTTC.

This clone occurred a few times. In DNA, the CDR3 is TGTGCCAGCAGTTACGATAGGGGGAGTGGCTACACCTTC. It translates to CASSYDRGSGYTF. The rearrangement links TRBV6-5 to TRBJ1-2; D might be TRBD1 (6 bases). V was clipped by 2 bases and J by 7 bases, with 11 bases between them. Germline CDR1 MNHEY, CDR2 SVGAGI. The CDR3 length is 13 residues.

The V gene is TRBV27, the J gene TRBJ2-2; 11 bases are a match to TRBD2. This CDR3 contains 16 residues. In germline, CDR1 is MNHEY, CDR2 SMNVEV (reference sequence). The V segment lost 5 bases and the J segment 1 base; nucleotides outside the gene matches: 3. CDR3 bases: TGTGCCAGCAGTGCTACTAGCGGGGGGAACACCGGGGAGCTGTTTTTT. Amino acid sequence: CASSATSGGNTGELFF.

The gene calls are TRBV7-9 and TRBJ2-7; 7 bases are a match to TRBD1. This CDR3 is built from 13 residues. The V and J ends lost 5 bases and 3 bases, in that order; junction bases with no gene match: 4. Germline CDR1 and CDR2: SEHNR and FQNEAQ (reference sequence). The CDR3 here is CASSPRQGYEQYF. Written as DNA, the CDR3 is TGTGCCAGCAGCCCCAGACAGGGCTACGAGCAGTACTTC.

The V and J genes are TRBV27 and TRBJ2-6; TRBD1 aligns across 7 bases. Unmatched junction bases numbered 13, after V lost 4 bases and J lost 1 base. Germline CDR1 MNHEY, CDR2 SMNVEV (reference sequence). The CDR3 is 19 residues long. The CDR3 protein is CASSSLGQISRSGANVLTF. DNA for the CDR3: TGTGCCAGCAGTTCCCTGGGACAGATCTCGCGTTCTGGGGCCAACGTCCTGACTTTC.

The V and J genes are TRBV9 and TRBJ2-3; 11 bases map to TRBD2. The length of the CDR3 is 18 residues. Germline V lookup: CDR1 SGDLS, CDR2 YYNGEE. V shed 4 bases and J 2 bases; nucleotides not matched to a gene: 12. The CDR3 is CASSPLGLAGGLTDTQYF. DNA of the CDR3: TGTGCCAGCAGCCCCCTGGGGCTAGCGGGGGGTCTCACAGATACGCAGTATTTT.

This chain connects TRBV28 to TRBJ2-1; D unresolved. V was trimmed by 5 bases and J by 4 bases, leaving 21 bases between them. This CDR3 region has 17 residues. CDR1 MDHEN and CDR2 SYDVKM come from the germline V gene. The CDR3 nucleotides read TGTGCCAGCAGTCCCCAAGTAGCCAATAGGCCATACAATGAGCAGTTCTTC. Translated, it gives CASSPQVANRPYNEQFF. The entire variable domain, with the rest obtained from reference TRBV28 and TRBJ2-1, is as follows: DVKVTQSSRYLVKRTGEKVFLECVQDMDHENMFWYRQDPGLGLRLIYFSYDVKMKEKGDIPEGYSVSREKKERFSLILESASTNQTSMYLCASSPQVANRPYNEQFFGPGTRLTVL.

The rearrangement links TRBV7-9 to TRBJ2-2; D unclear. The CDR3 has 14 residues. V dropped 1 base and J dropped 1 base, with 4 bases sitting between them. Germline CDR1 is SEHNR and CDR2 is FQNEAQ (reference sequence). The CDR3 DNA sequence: TGTGCCAGCAGCTTAGAACAGAACACCGGGGAGCTGTTTTTT. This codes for CASSLEQNTGELFF. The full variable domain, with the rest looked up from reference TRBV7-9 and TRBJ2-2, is DTGVSQNPRHKITKRGQNVTFRCDPISEHNRLYWYRQTLGQGPEFLTYFQNEAQLEKSRLLSDRFSAERPKGSFSTLEIQRTEQGDSAMYLCASSLEQNTGELFFGEGSRLTVL.